Following are 2 T cell receptor gamma chains from one sample sequenced in a study of gamma-delta chains in newborns, infants, children. TCRdb re-called the reads using CATT. The data show 500 or so gamma-chain clones, 40% to 60% seen once. Input material: blood. The receptors shown here come from a child who was a newborn, infant or young child, either healthy, febrile or measles-vaccinated (not recorded which).

Of note for this clone: A single base separates this from a much larger clone, so it may be a read error. The rearrangement links TRGV3 to TRGJ1 or TRGJ2. TCRdb gives no J gene; it was assigned here by matching the DNA to germline. This CDR3 is 13 amino acids long. The germline CDR1 and CDR2 sequences are VTNTFY and YDVSTARD (reference sequence). CDR3 region: CATWNRHRYKKLF. The CDR3 coding sequence is TGTGCCACCTGGAACAGGCATCGGTATAAGAAACTCTTT.

Relative to its sample, this clone is large. In nucleotides, the CDR3 is TGTGCCTTGTGGGACGACAACCAAGAGTTGGGCAAAAAAATCAAGGTATTT. This translates into CALWDDNQELGKKIKVF. The genes are TRGV9 and TRGJP. The J gene was not available in TCRdb and was assigned here by matching the DNA to germline segments. Germline CDR1 is GITISATS and CDR2 is ISYDGTV (reference sequence). CDR3 size: 17 residues. Unmatched junction bases numbered 7, after V lost 4 bases and J lost 4 bases.